These 9 T cell receptor beta chains were sequenced from one sample in a study of siplizumab effects on memory and regulatory T cells. Profiled with immunoSEQ multiplex PCR; TCRdb holds only in-frame clones, not every one. The profile shows some 100,000 clones, about 95% of them singletons. The sequenced sample consisted of Tregs sorted from blood. The source is a human donor in good health.

This chain uses TRBV5-1 with TRBJ1-2; TRBD1 aligns across 8 bases. V gave up 0 bases and J gave up 13 bases; unmatched junction bases: 11. Germline V gene data show CDR1 as SGHRS and CDR2 as YFSETQ. This CDR3 spans 14 amino acids. For the CDR3, the DNA is TGCGCCAGCAGCTTGGTAGTGACAGGGGAGGCGCGCACCTTC. It translates to CASSLVVTGEARTF. Together with reference TRBV5-1 and TRBJ1-2, the CDR3 gives the full variable domain: KAGVTQTPRYLIKTRGQQVTLSCSPISGHRSVSWYQQTPGQGLQFLFEYFSETQRNKGNFPGRFSGRQFSNSRSEMNVSTLELGDSALYLCASSLVVTGEARTFGSGTRLTVV.

The CDR3: CASSRGQNTEAFF. For the CDR3, the DNA is TGTGCCAGCTCACGGGGGCAGAACACTGAAGCTTTCTTT. The V and J genes are TRBV18 and TRBJ1-1; a possible D gene is TRBD1 (6 bases). Germline V gene lookup returns CDR1 KGHSH and CDR2 LQKENI. This CDR3 is built from 13 residues. Trimming took 4 bases from V and 1 from J, leaving 7 bases between them.

The sample holds one count of this clone. CDR3: CASSEAGGPGNTIYF. DNA for the CDR3: TGTGCCAGCAGTGAAGCAGGGGGGCCTGGAAACACCATATATTTT. The chain couples TRBV2 to TRBJ1-3, with D perhaps matching TRBD1 (6 bases). Trimming stripped 0 bases from V and 2 bases from J, with 8 bases between. CDR1 is SNHLY, CDR2 FYNNEI, per germline. This CDR3 comprises 15 residues.

This chain uses TRBV19 with TRBJ1-1, with D hard to call. Germline assignment: CDR1 LNHDA and CDR2 SQIVND (reference sequence). The CDR3 covers 14 residues. V was shortened by 8 bases and J by 3 bases, with 16 bases between the two germline ends. CDR3 sequence: CASSSSLYYTEAFF. Written as DNA, the CDR3 is TGTGCCAGTTCGTCTAGCCTATATTACACTGAAGCTTTCTTT.

This rearrangement joins TRBV20-1 to TRBJ2-1; D remains unclear. Trimming pared 5 bases from V and 8 bases from J, leaving 10 bases between. The CDR3 has 11 residues. In germline, CDR1 is DFQATT, CDR2 SNEGSKA (reference sequence). CDR3 sequence reads: CSAGFVHEQFF. The CDR3 bases are TGCAGTGCTGGGTTCGTGCATGAGCAGTTCTTC.

This clone was detected once. This chain joins TRBV6-5 and TRBJ1-1; D uncertain. Germline V lookup: CDR1 MNHEY, CDR2 SVGAGI. V lost 3 bases and J lost 4, with 3 bases in between. This CDR3 has 11 amino acids. The CDR3 protein is CASSYITEAFF. The CDR3 DNA reads TGTGCCAGCAGTTATATCACTGAAGCTTTCTTT.

CDR3 sequence: CARGSVRSDTGELFF. CDR3 nucleotide sequence: TGTGCCAGAGGATCGGTCCGAAGTGACACCGGGGAGCTGTTTTTT. The chain links TRBV2 to TRBJ2-2; D remains ambiguous. Germline values: CDR1 SNHLY, CDR2 FYNNEI. The CDR3 has 15 residues. Trimming removed 9 bases at V and 3 bases at J, with 17 bases between.

The genes are TRBV28 and TRBJ2-7; D may be TRBD2 (6 bases). The CDR3 length is 15 residues. CDR1 is MDHEN and CDR2 is SYDVKM in the germline V gene. Trimming took off 6 bases at V and 5 bases at J, with 20 bases between the two ends. CDR3 nucleotides: TGTGCCAGCAGCCCAAGTACCGGGACTTACCACGAGCAGTACTTC. Its protein is CASSPSTGTYHEQYF.

This chain joins TRBV5-4 and TRBJ1-4; D unresolved. Trimming took off 6 bases at V and 3 bases at J, with 12 bases between the two ends. The CDR3 loop spans 14 amino acids. Germline assignment: CDR1 SGHNT and CDR2 YYREEE (reference sequence). The CDR3 is CASTILGSNEKLFF. CDR3 nucleotide sequence: TGTGCCAGCACCATCTTAGGATCTAATGAAAAACTGTTTTTT.